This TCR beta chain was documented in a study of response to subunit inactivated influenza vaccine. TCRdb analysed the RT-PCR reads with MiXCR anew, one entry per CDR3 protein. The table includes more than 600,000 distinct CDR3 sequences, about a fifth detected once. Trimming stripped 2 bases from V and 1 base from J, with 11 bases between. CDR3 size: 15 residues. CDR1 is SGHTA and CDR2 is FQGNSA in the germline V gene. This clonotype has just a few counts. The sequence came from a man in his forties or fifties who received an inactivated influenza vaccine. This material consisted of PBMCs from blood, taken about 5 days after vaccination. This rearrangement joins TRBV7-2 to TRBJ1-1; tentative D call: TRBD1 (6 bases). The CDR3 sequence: CASSLYRGGNTEAFF. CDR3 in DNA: TGTGCCAGCAGCTTATATAGGGGGGGGAACACTGAAGCTTTCTTT.